This T cell receptor (beta chain) was captured by sequencing in a study of cytomegalovirus exposure and HLA in healthy donors. Study-level results: In a later analysis, most CMV-associated TCR beta chains appeared HLA-restricted. Whilst most TCR sequences proved rare, a subset of public TCRs occurred across many donors.

This clone was counted once. What it binds is unknown. Unrecorded immune exposure was likely among donors, who were nominally healthy when sampled. Researchers ran the PCR with 60 Vbeta and 13 Jbeta primers. The method was immunoSEQ multiplex PCR; TCRdb's version includes in-frame clones alone and lacks a portion of them. Of more than 150,000 clones in the sample, approximately 80% are singletons; the top ten hold 2% to 3%. This clonotype originated in a woman in her forties or fifties in good health and CMV-seropositive. The sequenced sample was PBMCs.

The CDR3 spells CAWSVGTATGELFF. The DNA for the CDR3 is TGTGCCTGGAGTGTGGGGACAGCCACCGGGGAGCTGTTTTTT. The gene calls are TRBV30 and TRBJ2-2; the match to TRBD1 covers 7 bases. J gave up 4 bases and V 0 bases, and 2 bases lay outside the gene matches. Germline loops: CDR1 GTSNPN, CDR2 SVGIG (reference sequence). CDR3 length equals 14 residues.